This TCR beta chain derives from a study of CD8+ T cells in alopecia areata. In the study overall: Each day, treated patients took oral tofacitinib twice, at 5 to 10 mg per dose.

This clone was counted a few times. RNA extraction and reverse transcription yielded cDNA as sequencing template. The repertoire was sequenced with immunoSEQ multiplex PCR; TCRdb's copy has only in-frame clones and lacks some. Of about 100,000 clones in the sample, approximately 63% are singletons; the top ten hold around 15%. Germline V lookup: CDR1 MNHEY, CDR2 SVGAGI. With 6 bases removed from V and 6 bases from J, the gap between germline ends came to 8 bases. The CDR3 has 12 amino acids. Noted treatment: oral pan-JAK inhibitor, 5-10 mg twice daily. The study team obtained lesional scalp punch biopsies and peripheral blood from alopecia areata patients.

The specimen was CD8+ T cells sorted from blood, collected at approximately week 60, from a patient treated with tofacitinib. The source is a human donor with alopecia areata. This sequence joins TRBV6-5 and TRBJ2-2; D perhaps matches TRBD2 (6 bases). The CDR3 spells CASRTSSGELFF. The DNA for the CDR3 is TGTGCCAGCAGAACTAGCTCCGGGGAGCTGTTTTTT.